This TCR beta chain came from a study of blood T cell repertoires in COVID-19. In the study overall: Some COVID-19 samples were acute and others convalescent; all came from the United States, Italy and Spain.

Sequenced by immunoSEQ multiplex PCR; TCRdb stores in-frame clones only, minus some. The profile shows about 120,000 clones, approximately 90% of them singletons. V lost 6 bases and J lost 0; bases outside the gene matches: 2. Germline loops: CDR1 LGHDT, CDR2 YNNKEL (reference sequence). The CDR3 is 14 residues long. Material: peripheral blood. This TCR was recovered from a human donor with active COVID-19. The donor label of this sample is uncertain. This chain links TRBV3-1 (or the pseudogene TRBV3-2) with TRBJ1-1; 9 bases map to TRBD1. For the CDR3, the DNA is TGTGCCAGCAGTACAGGGGGCATGAACACTGAAGCTTTCTTT. It encodes CASSTGGMNTEAFF.